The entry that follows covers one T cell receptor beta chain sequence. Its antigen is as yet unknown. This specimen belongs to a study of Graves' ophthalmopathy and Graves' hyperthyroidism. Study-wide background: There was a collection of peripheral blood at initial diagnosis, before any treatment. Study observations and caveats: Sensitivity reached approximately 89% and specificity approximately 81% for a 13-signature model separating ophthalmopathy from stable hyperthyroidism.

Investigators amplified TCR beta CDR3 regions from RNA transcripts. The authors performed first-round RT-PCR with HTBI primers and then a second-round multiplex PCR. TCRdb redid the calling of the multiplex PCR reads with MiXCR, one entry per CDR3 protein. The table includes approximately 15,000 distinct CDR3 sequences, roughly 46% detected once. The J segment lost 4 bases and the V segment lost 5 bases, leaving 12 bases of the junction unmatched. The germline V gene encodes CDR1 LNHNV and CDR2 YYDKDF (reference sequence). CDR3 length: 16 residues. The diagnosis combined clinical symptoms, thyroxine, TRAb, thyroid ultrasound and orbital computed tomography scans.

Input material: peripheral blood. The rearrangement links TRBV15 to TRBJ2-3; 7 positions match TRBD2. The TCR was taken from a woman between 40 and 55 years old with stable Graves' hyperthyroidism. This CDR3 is CATSDERGGLADTQYF. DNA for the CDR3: TGTGCCACCAGCGATGAGCGGGGAGGGCTGGCAGATACGCAGTATTTT.